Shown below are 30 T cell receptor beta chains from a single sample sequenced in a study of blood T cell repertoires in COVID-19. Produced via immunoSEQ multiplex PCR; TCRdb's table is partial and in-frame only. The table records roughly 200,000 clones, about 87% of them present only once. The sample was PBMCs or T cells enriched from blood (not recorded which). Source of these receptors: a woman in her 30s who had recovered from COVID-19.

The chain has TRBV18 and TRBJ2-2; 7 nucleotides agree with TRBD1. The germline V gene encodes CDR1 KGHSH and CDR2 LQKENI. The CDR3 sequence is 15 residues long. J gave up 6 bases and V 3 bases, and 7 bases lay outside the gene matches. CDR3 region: CASSPPSDRAGELFF. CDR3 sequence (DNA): TGTGCCAGCTCACCCCCTTCCGACAGGGCCGGGGAGCTGTTTTTT.

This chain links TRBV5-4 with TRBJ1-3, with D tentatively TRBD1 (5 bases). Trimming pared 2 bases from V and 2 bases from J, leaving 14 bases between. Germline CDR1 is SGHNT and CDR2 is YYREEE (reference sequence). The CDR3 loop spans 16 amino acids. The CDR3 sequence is CASSLSLGGPGNTIYF. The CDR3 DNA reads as TGTGCCAGCAGCTTAAGTCTGGGGGGTCCTGGAAACACCATATATTTT.

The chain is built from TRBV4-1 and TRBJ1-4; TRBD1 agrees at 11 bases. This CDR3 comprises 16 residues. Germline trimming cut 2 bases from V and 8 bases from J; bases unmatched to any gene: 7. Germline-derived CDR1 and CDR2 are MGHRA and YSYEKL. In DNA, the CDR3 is TGCGCCAGCAGCCAATGGACAGGGGGCGCAGGCGAAAAACTGTTTTTT. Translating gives CASSQWTGGAGEKLFF.

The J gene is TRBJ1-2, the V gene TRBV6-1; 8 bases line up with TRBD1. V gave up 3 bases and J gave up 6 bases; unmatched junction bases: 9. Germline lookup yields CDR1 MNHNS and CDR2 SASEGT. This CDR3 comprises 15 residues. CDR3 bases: TGTGCCAGCAGTGACATACGAAGACAGGGGAATGGCTACACCTTC. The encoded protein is CASSDIRRQGNGYTF.

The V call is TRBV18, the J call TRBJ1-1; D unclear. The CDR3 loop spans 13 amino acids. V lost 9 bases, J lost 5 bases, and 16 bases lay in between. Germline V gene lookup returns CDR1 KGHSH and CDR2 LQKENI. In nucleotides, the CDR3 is TGTGCCAGTATATCGGATTCGGGGACTGAAGCTTTCTTT. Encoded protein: CASISDSGTEAFF.

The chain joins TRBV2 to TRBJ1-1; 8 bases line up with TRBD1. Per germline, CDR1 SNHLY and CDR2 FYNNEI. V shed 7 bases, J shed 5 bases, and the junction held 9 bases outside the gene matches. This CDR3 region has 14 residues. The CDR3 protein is CASINPGGWTEAFF. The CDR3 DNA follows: TGTGCCAGCATCAACCCAGGGGGCTGGACTGAAGCTTTCTTT.

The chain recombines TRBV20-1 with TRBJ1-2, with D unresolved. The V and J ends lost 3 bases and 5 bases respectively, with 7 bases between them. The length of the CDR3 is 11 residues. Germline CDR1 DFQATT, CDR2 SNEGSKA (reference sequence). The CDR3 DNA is TGCAGTGCTAGGAGGGAATATGGCTACACCTTC. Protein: CSARREYGYTF.

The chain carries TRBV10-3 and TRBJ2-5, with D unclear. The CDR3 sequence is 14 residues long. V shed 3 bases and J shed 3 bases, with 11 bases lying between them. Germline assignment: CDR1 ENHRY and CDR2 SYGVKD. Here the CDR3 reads CAISEAAGEETQYF. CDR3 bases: TGTGCCATCAGTGAAGCTGCAGGCGAAGAGACCCAGTACTTC.

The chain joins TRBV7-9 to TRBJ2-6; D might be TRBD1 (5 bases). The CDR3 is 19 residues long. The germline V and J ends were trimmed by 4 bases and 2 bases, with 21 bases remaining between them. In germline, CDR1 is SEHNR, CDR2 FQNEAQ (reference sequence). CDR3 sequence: CASSSLRQLWGPGANVLTF. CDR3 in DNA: TGTGCCAGCAGCTCGTTGCGACAGCTTTGGGGCCCTGGGGCCAACGTCCTGACTTTC.

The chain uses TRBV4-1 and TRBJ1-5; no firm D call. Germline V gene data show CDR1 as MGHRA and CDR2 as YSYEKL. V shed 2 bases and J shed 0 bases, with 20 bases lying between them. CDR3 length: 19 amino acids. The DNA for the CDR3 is TGCGCCAGCAGCCAATCGGTGTCAGGCCCATTCTATAGCAATCAGCCCCAGCATTTT. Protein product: CASSQSVSGPFYSNQPQHF.

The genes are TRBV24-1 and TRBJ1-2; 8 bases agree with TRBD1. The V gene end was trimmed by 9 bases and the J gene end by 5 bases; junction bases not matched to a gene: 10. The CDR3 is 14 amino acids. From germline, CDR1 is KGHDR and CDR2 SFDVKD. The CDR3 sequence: CATPRTGYEYGYTF. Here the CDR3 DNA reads TGTGCCACCCCTCGGACAGGGTATGAATATGGCTACACCTTC.

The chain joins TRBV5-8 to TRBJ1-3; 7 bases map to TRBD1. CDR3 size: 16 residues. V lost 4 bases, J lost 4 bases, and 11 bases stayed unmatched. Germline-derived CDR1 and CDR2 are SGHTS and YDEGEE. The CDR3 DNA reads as TGTGCCAGCAGCCCAAGGATGACAGGGATGGGAAACACCATATATTTT. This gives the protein CASSPRMTGMGNTIYF.

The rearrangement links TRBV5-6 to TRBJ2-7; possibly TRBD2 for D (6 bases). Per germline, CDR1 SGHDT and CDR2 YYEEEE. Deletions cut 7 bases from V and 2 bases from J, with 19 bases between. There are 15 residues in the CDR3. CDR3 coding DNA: TGTGCCAGCGGGAGGTGGGGCCAAGAGGCCTACGAGCAGTACTTC. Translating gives CASGRWGQEAYEQYF. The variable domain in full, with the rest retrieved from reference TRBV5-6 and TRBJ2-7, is DAGVTQSPTHLIKTRGQQVTLRCSPKSGHDTVSWYQQALGQGPQFIFQYYEEEERQRGNFPDRFSGHQFPNYSSELNVNALLLGDSALYLCASGRWGQEAYEQYFGPGTRLTVT.

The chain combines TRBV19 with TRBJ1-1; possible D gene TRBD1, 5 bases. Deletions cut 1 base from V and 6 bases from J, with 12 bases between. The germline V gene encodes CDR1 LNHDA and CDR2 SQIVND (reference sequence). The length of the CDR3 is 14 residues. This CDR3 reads CASSIGDSPSEAFF. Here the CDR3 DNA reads TGTGCCAGTAGTATAGGGGACTCCCCGTCTGAAGCTTTCTTT.

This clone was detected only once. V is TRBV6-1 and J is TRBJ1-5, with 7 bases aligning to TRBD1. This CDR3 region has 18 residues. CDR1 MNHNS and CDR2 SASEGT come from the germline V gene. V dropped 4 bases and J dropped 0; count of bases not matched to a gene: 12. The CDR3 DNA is TGTGCCAGCAGTGCCGGGACAGCAGTCGGTCCTAGCAATCAGCCCCAGCATTTT. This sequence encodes CASSAGTAVGPSNQPQHF.

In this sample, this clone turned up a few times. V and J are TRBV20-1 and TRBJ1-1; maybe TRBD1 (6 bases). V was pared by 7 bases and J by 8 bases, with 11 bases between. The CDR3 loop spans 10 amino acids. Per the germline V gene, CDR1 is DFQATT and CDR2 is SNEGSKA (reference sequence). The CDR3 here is CSDTTGEAFF. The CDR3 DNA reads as TGCAGTGACACTACAGGGGAAGCTTTCTTT.

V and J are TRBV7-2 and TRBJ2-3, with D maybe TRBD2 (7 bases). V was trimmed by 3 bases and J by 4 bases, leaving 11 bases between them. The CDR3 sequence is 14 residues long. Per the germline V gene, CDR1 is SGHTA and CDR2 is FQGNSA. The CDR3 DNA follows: TGTGCCAGCAGCTTTAACGGGGGGCCAGATACGCAGTATTTT. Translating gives CASSFNGGPDTQYF. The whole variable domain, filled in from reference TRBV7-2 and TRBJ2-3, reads GAGVSQSPSNKVTEKGKDVELRCDPISGHTALYWYRQSLGQGLEFLIYFQGNSAPDKSGLPSDRFSAERTGGSVSTLTIQRTQQEDSAVYLCASSFNGGPDTQYFGPGTRLTVL.

Here the CDR3 reads CASSPPSGGTYEQYF. CDR3 nucleotides: TGTGCCAGCTCACCACCTAGCGGGGGGACTTACGAGCAGTACTTC. This rearrangement joins TRBV18 to TRBJ2-7; 10 nucleotides agree with TRBD2. This CDR3 spans 15 amino acids. In germline, CDR1 is KGHSH, CDR2 LQKENI. V was pared by 0 bases and J by 4 bases, with 3 bases of the junction left unmatched.

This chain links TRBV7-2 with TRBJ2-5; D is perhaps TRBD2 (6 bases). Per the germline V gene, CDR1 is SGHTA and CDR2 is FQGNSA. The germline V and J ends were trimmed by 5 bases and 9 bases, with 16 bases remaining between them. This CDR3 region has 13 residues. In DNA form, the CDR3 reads TGTGCCAGCAGCATAACTCTACCGGGGGCCCAGTACTTC. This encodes CASSITLPGAQYF.

CDR3 in amino acids: CASSPLGGEETQYF. The CDR3 region has the DNA TGTGCCAGCAGCCCACTAGGCGGGGAAGAGACCCAGTACTTC. The gene calls are TRBV7-7 and TRBJ2-5, with D perhaps TRBD2 (6 bases). This CDR3 is built from 14 residues. Trimming took 5 bases from V and 3 from J, leaving 13 bases between them. Germline CDR1 and CDR2: SSHAT and FNYEAQ (reference sequence).

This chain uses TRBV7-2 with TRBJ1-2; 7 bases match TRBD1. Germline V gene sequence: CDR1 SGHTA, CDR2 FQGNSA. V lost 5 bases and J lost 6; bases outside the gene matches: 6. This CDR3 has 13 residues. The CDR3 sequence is CASSMGQRDGYTF. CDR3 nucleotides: TGTGCCAGCAGCATGGGACAGAGAGATGGCTACACCTTC. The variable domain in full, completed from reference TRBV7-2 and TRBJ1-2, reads GAGVSQSPSNKVTEKGKDVELRCDPISGHTALYWYRQSLGQGLEFLIYFQGNSAPDKSGLPSDRFSAERTGGSVSTLTIQRTQQEDSAVYLCASSMGQRDGYTFGSGTRLTVV.

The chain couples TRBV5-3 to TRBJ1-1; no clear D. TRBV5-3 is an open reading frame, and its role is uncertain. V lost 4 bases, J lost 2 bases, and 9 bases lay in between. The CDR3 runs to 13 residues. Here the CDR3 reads CARSGPSNTEAFF. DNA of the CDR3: TGTGCCAGAAGCGGGCCATCTAACACTGAAGCTTTCTTT.

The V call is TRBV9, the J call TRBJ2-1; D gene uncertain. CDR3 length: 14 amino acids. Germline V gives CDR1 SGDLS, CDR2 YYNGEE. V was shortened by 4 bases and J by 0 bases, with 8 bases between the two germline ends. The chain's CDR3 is CASSPGSSYNEQFF. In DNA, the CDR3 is TGTGCCAGCAGCCCGGGTAGCTCCTACAATGAGCAGTTCTTC.

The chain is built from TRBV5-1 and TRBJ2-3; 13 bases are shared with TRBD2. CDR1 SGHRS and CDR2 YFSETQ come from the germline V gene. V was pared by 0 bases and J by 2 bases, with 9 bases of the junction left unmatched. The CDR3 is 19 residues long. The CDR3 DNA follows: TGCGCCAGCAGCTTGGTTCCGAGACTAGCGGGGGGCCTCACAGATACGCAGTATTTT. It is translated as CASSLVPRLAGGLTDTQYF.

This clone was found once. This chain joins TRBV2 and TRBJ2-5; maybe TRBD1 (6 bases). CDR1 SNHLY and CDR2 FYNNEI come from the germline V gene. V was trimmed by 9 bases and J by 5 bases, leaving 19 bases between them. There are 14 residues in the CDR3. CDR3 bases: TGTGCCAGGAAGGGTTCGGCAGGGGCTGAGACCCAGTACTTC. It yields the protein CARKGSAGAETQYF.

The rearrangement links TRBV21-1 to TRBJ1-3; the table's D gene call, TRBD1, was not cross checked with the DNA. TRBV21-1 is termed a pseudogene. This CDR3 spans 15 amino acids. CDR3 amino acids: CASSPRGKGGNTIYF. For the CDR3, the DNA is TGTGCCAGCAGTCCCAGGGGGAAGGGTGGAAACACCATATATTTT.

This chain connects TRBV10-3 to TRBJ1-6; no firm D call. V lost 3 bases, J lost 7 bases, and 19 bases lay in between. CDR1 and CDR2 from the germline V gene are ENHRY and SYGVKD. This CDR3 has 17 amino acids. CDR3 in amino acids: CAISDSGRSGRNSPLHF. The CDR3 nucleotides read TGTGCCATCAGTGACTCGGGGAGGTCAGGTAGAAATTCACCCCTCCACTTT.

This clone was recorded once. CDR3 bases: TGTGCCAGCAGCGTACAGGGGTGGAACACTGAAGCTTTCTTT. This gives the protein CASSVQGWNTEAFF. The chain is built from TRBV6-5 and TRBJ1-1; 7 positions agree with TRBD1. The CDR3 covers 14 residues. Germline CDR1 is MNHEY and CDR2 is SVGAGI. With 6 bases clipped from V and 1 base from J, the junction kept 5 bases outside the gene matches.

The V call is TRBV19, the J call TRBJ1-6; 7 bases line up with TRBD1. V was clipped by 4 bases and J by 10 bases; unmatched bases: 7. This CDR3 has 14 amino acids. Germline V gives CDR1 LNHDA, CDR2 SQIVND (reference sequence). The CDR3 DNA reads TGTGCCAGTAGTACGGAACAGGGGCAGTCACCCCTCCACTTT. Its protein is CASSTEQGQSPLHF.

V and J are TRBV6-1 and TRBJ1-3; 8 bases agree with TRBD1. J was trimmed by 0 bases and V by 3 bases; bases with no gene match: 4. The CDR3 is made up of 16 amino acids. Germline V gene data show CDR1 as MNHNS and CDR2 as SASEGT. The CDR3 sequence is CASSEWTGSSGNTIYF. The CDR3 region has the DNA TGTGCCAGCAGTGAGTGGACAGGGAGCTCTGGAAACACCATATATTTT.